This TCR beta chain was profiled in a study of cytomegalovirus exposure and HLA in healthy donors. PCR was performed using 60 Vbeta and 13 Jbeta primers. Sequencing used immunoSEQ multiplex PCR; TCRdb keeps in-frame clones, though not all of them. The sample carries over 150,000 clones, over 70% recorded once. Germline-derived CDR1 and CDR2 are MDHEN and SYDVKM. The V and J ends lost 6 bases and 1 base, in that order; junction bases with no gene match: 10. The CDR3 totals 17 residues. The sequenced sample consisted of PBMCs. J is TRBJ1-4 and V is TRBV28; TRBD1 agrees at 8 bases. The sequence came from a man younger than 45 in good health and CMV-seronegative. Written as DNA, the CDR3 is TGTGCCAGCAGCCGAGGTGACAGGGGACGAACTAATGAAAAACTGTTTTTT. Translation gives CASSRGDRGRTNEKLFF.